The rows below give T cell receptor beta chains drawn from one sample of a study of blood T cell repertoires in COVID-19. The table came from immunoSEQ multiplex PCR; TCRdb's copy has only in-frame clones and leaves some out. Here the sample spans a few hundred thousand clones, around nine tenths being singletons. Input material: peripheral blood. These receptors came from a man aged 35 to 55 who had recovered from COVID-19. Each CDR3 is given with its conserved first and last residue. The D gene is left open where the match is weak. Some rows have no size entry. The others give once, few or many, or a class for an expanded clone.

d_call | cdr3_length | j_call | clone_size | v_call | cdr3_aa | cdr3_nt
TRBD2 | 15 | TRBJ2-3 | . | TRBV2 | CAKLSGRAVTDTQYF | TGTGCCAAACTTAGCGGGAGGGCCGTCACAGATACGCAGTATTTT
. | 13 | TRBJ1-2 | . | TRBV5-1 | CASSEGVGYGYTF | TGCGCCAGCAGCGAGGGGGTTGGCTATGGCTACACCTTC
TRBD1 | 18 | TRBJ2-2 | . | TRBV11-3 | CASSLRGPGQGAAGELFF | TGTGCCAGCAGCTTAAGGGGCCCGGGACAGGGGGCGGCCGGGGAGCTGTTTTTT
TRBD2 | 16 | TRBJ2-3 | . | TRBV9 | CASSVLGRGGPYTQYF | TGTGCCAGCAGCGTGCTTGGGCGGGGGGGCCCATATACGCAGTATTTT
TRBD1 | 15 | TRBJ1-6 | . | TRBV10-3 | CATRVEGQDNSPLHF | TGTGCCACTCGGGTCGAGGGACAGGATAATTCACCCCTCCACTTT
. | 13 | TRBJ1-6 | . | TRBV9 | CASSLGVDSPLHF | TGTGCCAGCAGCCTGGGCGTTGATTCACCCCTCCACTTT
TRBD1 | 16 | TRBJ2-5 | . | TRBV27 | CASSLSPRQGRETQYF | TGTGCCAGCAGTTTATCGCCCCGACAGGGAAGAGAGACCCAGTACTTC
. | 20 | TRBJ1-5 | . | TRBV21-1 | CASSNHRRQGTKDCNQPQHF | TGTGCCAGCAGCAACCATAGGAGACAGGGGACCAAGGATTGCAATCAGCCCCAGCATTTT
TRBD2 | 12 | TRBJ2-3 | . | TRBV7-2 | CASPPGGGYAVF | TGTGCCAGCCCCCCAGGCGGGGGATACGCAGTATTT
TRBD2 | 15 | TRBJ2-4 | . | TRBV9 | CASSATGGPENIQYF | TGTGCCAGCAGCGCCACGGGAGGGCCGGAAAACATTCAGTACTTC
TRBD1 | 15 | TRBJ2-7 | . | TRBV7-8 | CASTPLGDRGEEQYF | TGTGCCAGCACCCCCCTCGGGGACAGGGGTGAAGAGCAGTACTTC
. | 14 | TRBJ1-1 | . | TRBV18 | CASSPVGSGTEAFF | TGTGCCAGCTCACCCGTAGGGTCAGGGACTGAAGCTTTCTTT
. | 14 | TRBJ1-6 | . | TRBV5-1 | CASSEGLTNSPLHF | TGCGCCAGCAGCGAGGGACTGACGAATTCACCCCTCCACTTT
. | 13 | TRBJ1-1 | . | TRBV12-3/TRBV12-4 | CASSFLQNTEAFF | TGTGCCAGCAGTTTTTTACAGAACACTGAAGCTTTCTTT
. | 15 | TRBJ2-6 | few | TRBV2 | CASTVRGAGANVLTF | TGTGCCAGCACCGTCCGGGGGGCCGGGGCCAACGTCCTGACTTTC
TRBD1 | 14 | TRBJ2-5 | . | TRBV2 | CASGSDRGQETQYF | TGTGCCAGCGGCTCGGACAGGGGTCAAGAGACCCAGTACTTC
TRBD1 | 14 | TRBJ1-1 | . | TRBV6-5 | CASSYTRGQTEAFF | TGTGCCAGCAGTTACACCAGGGGGCAAACTGAAGCTTTCTTT
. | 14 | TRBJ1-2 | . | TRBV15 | CATSRVPGQWGYTF | TGTGCCACCAGCAGAGTGCCAGGGCAATGGGGCTACACCTTC
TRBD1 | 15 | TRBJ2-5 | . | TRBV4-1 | CASSHIGTGDETQYF | TGCGCCAGCAGCCACATCGGGACAGGGGATGAGACCCAGTACTTC
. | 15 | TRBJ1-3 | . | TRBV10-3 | CAAVRGGGPGNTIYF | TGTGCCGCGGTTAGGGGGGGAGGCCCTGGAAACACCATATATTTT
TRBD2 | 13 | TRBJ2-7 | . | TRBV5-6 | CASSGWEGGEQYF | TGTGCCAGCAGCGGGTGGGAGGGAGGCGAGCAGTACTTC
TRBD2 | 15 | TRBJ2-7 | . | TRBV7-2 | CASSLARGLFPEQYF | TGTGCCAGCAGCTTAGCGCGGGGGTTATTCCCCGAGCAGTACTTC
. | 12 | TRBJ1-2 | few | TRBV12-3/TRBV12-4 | CASSLVQDGYTF | TGTGCCAGCAGTTTAGTCCAGGATGGCTACACCTTC
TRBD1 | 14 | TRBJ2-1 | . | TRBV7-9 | CASSLLTGTDEQFF | TGTGCCAGCAGCCTTTTGACAGGGACGGATGAGCAGTTCTTC
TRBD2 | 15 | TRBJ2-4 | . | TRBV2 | CASSERSGSVNIQYF | TGTGCCAGCAGTGAACGGAGCGGGAGTGTAAACATTCAGTACTTC
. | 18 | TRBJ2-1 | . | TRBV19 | CASSTPLTQGAPYNEQFF | TGTGCCAGTAGTACCCCTTTGACCCAAGGGGCCCCCTACAATGAGCAGTTCTTC
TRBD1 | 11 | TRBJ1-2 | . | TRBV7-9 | CASSSGTGNTF | TGTGCCAGCAGCTCCGGGACAGGGAACACCTTC
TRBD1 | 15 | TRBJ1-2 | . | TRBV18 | CASSPQQGAGDGYTF | TGTGCCAGCTCACCACAACAGGGGGCCGGGGATGGCTACACCTTC
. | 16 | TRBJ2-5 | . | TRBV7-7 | CASSLPYVECQETQYF | TGTGCCAGCAGCTTGCCCTACGTTGAATGTCAAGAGACCCAGTACTTC
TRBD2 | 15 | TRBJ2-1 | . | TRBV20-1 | CSASLGLAGWDEQFF | TGCAGTGCTAGTCTAGGACTAGCGGGTTGGGATGAGCAGTTCTTC
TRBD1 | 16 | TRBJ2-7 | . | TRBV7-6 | CASSLGPTGFSYEQYF | TGTGCCAGCAGCCTCGGGCCGACAGGGTTCTCCTACGAGCAGTACTTC
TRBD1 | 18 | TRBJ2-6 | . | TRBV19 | CASSTAGQVSTGANVLTF | TGTGCCAGTAGTACGGCGGGACAGGTGTCGACTGGGGCCAACGTCCTGACTTTC
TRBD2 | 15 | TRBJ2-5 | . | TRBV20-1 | CSASELAGVGETQYF | TGCAGTGCTAGTGAACTAGCGGGGGTGGGGGAGACCCAGTACTTC
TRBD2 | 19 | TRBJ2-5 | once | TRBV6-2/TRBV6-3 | CASSFLIGLAGEYQETQYF | TGTGCCAGCAGTTTCCTCATAGGACTAGCGGGGGAGTACCAAGAGACCCAGTACTTC
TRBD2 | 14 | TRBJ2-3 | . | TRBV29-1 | CSVGVSGNTDTQYF | TGCAGCGTTGGTGTTAGCGGGAACACAGATACGCAGTATTTT
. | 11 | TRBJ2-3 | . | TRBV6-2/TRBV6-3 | CASSLLGRQYF | TGTGCCAGCAGCCTACTAGGGCGGCAGTATTTT
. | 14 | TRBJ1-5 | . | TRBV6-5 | CASSSGSLNQPQHF | TGTGCCAGCAGTTCCGGGAGCCTCAATCAGCCCCAGCATTTT